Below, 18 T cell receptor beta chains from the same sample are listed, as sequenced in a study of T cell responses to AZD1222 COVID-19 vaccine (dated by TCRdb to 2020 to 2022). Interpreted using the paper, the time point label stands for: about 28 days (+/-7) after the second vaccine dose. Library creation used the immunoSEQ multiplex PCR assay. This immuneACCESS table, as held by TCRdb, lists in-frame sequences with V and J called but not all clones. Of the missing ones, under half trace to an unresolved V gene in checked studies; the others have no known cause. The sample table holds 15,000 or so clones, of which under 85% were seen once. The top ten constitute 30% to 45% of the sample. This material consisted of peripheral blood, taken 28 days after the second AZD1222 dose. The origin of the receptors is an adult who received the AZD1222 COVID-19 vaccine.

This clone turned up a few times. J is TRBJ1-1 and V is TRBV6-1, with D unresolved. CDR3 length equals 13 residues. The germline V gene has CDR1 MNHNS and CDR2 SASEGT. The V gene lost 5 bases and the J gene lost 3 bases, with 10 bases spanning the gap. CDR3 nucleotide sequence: TGTGCCAGCAGTACCAACCGGGACACTGAAGCTTTCTTT. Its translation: CASSTNRDTEAFF.

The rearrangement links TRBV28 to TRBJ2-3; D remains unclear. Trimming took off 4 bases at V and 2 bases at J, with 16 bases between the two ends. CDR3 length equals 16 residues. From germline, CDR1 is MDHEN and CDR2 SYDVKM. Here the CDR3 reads CASSSPGRHTTDTQYF. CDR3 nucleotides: TGTGCCAGCAGTTCCCCCGGGCGCCATACCACAGATACGCAGTATTTT. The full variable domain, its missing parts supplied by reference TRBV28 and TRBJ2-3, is DVKVTQSSRYLVKRTGEKVFLECVQDMDHENMFWYRQDPGLGLRLIYFSYDVKMKEKGDIPEGYSVSREKKERFSLILESASTNQTSMYLCASSSPGRHTTDTQYFGPGTRLTVL.

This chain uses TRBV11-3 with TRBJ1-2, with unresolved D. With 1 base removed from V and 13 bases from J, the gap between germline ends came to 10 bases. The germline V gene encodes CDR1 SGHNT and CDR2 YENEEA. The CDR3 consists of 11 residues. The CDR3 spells CASSLGTWPTF. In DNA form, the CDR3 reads TGTGCCAGCAGCTTAGGAACCTGGCCCACCTTC. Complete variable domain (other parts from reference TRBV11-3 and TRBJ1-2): EAGVVQSPRYKIIEKKQPVAFWCNPISGHNTLYWYLQNLGQGPELLIRYENEEAVDDSQLPKDRFSAERLKGVDSTLKIQPAELGDSAVYLCASSLGTWPTFGSGTRLTVV.

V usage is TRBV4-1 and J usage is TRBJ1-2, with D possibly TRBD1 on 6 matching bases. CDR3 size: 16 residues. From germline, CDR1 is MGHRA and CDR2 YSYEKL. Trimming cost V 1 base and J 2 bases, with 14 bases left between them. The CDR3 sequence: CASSQGPGGENYGYTF. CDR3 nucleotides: TGCGCCAGCAGCCAAGGACCGGGGGGCGAGAACTATGGCTACACCTTC.

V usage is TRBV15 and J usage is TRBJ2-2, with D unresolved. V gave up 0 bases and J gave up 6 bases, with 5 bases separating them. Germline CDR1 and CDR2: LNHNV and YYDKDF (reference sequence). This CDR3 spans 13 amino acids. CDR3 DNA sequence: TGTGCCACCAGCAGAGATCTCTCCGGGGAGCTGTTTTTT. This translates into CATSRDLSGELFF.

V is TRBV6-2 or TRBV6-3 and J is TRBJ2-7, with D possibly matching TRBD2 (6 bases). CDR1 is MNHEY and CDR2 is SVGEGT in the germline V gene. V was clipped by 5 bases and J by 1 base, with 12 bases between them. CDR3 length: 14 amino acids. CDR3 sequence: CASSKGLSSYEQYF. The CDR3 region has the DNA TGTGCCAGCAGTAAGGGACTTTCTTCCTACGAGCAGTACTTC.

CDR3 sequence: CASSFLGAAYGYTF. CDR3 nucleotide sequence: TGTGCCAGCAGCTTCTTAGGGGCGGCTTATGGCTACACCTTC. The chain couples TRBV5-5 to TRBJ1-2, with a tentative D call TRBD1 (5 bases). In germline, CDR1 is SGHKS, CDR2 YYEKEE (reference sequence). This CDR3 spans 14 amino acids. Trimming shortened V by 2 bases and J by 5 bases, and 13 bases separated the two germline ends.

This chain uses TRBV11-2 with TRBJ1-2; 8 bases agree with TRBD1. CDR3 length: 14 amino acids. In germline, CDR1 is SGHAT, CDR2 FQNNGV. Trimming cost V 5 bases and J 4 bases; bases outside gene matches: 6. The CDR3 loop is CASSIQGDPYGYTF. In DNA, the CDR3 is TGTGCCAGCAGCATACAGGGGGACCCCTATGGCTACACCTTC.

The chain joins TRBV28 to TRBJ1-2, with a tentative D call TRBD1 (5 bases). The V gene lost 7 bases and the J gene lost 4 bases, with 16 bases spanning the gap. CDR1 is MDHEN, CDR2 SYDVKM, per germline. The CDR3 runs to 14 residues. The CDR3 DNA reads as TGTGCCAGCAAGGGGAGGACCATAGTCTATGGCTACACCTTC. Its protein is CASKGRTIVYGYTF.

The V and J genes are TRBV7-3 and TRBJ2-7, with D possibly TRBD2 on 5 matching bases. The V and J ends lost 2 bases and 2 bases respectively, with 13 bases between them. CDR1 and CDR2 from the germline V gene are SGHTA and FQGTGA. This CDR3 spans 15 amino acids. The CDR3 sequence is CASSLEAGLAYEQYF. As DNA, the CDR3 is TGTGCCAGCAGCTTAGAAGCCGGACTTGCCTACGAGCAGTACTTC.

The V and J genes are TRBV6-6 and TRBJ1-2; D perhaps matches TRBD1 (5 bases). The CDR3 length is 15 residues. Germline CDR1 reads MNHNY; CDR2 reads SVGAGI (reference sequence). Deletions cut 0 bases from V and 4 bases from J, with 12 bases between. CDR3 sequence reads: CASSYSVRESYGYTF. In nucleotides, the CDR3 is TGTGCCAGCAGTTACTCGGTCAGGGAGTCCTATGGCTACACCTTC.

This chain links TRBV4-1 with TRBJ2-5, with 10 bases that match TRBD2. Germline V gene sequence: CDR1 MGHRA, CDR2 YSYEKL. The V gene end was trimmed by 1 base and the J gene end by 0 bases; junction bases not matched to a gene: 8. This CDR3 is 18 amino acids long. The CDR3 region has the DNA TGCGCCAGCAGCCAAGTAGTAGCGGGGGGATCGTACCAAGAGACCCAGTACTTC. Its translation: CASSQVVAGGSYQETQYF.

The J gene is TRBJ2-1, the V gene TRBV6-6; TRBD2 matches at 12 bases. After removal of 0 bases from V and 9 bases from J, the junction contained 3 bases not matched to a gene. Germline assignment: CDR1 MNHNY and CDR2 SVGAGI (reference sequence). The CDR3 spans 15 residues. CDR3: CASSYSASGRGEQFF. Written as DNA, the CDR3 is TGTGCCAGCAGTTACTCGGCTAGCGGGAGGGGTGAGCAGTTCTTC.

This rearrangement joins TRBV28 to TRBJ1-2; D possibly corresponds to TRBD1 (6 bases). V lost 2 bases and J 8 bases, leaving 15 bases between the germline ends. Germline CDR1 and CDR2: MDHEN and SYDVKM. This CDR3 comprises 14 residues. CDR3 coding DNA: TGTGCCAGCAGTTTAACCGGGGGCCCATACGGCTACACCTTC. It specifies CASSLTGGPYGYTF.

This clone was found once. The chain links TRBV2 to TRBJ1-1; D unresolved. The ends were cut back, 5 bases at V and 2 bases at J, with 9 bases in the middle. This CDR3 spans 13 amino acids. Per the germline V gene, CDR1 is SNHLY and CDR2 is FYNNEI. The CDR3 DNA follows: TGTGCCAGCAGTAGGGCCGTTAACACTGAAGCTTTCTTT. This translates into CASSRAVNTEAFF.

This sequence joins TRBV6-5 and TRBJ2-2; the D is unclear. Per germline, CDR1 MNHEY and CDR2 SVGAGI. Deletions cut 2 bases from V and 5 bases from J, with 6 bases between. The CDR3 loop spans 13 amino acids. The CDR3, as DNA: TGTGCCAGCAGTTACACAAAGACCGGGGAGCTGTTTTTT. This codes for CASSYTKTGELFF.

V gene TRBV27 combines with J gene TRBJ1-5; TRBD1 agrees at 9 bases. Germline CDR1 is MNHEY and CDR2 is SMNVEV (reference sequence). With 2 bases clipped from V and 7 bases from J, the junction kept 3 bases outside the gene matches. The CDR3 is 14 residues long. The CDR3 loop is CASSLGTGLQPQHF. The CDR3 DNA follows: TGTGCCAGCAGTTTAGGGACAGGGTTGCAGCCCCAGCATTTT.

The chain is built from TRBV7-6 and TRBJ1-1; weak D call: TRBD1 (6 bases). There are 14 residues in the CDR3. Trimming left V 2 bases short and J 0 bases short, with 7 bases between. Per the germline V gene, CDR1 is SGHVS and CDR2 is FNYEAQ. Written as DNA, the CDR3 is TGTGCCAGCAGCTTACAGGGGCTGAACACTGAAGCTTTCTTT. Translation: CASSLQGLNTEAFF.